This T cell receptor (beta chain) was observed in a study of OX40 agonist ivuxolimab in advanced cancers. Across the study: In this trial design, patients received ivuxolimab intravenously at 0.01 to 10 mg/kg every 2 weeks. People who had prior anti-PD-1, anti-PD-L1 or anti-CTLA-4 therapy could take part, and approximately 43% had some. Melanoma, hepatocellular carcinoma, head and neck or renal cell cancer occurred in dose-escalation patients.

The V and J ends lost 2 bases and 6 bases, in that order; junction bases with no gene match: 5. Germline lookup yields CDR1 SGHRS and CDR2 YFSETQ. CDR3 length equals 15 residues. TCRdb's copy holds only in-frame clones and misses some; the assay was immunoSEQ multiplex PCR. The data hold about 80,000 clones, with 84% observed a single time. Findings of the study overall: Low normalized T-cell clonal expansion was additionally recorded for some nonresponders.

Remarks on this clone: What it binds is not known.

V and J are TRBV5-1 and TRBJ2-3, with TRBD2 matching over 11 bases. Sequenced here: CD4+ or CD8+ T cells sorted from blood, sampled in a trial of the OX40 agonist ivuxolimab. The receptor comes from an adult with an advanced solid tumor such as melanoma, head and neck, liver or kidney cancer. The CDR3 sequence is CASSLNSGGADTQYF. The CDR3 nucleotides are TGCGCCAGCAGCTTAAATAGCGGGGGGGCCGATACGCAGTATTTT. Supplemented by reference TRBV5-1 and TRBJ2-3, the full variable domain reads KAGVTQTPRYLIKTRGQQVTLSCSPISGHRSVSWYQQTPGQGLQFLFEYFSETQRNKGNFPGRFSGRQFSNSRSEMNVSTLELGDSALYLCASSLNSGGADTQYFGPGTRLTVL.